Listed here are 25 T cell receptor beta chains from one sample, sequenced in a study of Tregs in tolerant kidney transplant recipients. Sequencing was performed with immunoSEQ multiplex PCR; in TCRdb, only in-frame clones are kept and a portion is missing. The profile shows tens of thousands of clones, approximately 91% of them singletons. Here the sequenced sample was CD4+ T cells from blood, taken before the transplant. The receptors stem from a human donor who received a combined kidney and bone marrow transplant.

This rearrangement joins TRBV9 to TRBJ2-1; 11 bases align to TRBD2. Germline lookup yields CDR1 SGDLS and CDR2 YYNGEE. V lost 2 bases to trimming and J lost 10 bases; unmatched junction nucleotides: 2. This CDR3 spans 13 amino acids. DNA for the CDR3: TGTGCCAGCAGCGTTAGCGGGAGGGCCGAGCAGTTCTTC. Protein product: CASSVSGRAEQFF.

J is TRBJ2-7 and V is TRBV28; D ambiguous. The CDR3 runs 15 residues. CDR1 and CDR2 (germline): MDHEN, SYDVKM. Trimming shortened V by 6 bases and J by 4 bases, and 19 bases separated the two germline ends. The CDR3 protein is CASSLGVPAAYEQYF. CDR3 DNA sequence: TGTGCCAGCAGCCTCGGAGTCCCCGCCGCTTACGAGCAGTACTTC.

J is TRBJ2-7 and V is TRBV19; 11 bases match TRBD2. The V segment lost 5 bases and the J segment 3 bases; nucleotides outside the gene matches: 3. The CDR3 consists of 14 residues. Looked up from germline, CDR1 is LNHDA and CDR2 is SQIVND (reference sequence). CDR3 nucleotide sequence: TGTGCCAGTAGTTTCGGACTAGCGGGCTACGAGCAGTACTTC. Amino acids: CASSFGLAGYEQYF.

The table lists this clone with a count of one. The V gene is TRBV7-9, the J gene TRBJ1-1; the D gene is possibly TRBD1 (5 bases). Trimming pared 1 base from V and 5 bases from J, leaving 14 bases between. This CDR3 comprises 15 residues. The germline CDR1 and CDR2 sequences are SEHNR and FQNEAQ (reference sequence). CDR3 in amino acids: CASSLEGGGRTEAFF. The CDR3 nucleotides read TGTGCCAGCAGCTTAGAAGGTGGGGGGAGGACTGAAGCTTTCTTT.

J is TRBJ2-2 and V is TRBV5-4; perhaps TRBD2 as D (6 bases). V lost 3 bases, J lost 1 base, and 7 bases lay in between. Germline V gene sequence: CDR1 SGHNT, CDR2 YYREEE (reference sequence). The CDR3 covers 14 residues. The CDR3 loop reads CASSWTKNTGELFF. The CDR3 nucleotides are TGTGCCAGCAGCTGGACTAAGAACACCGGGGAGCTGTTTTTT.

This chain connects TRBV11-2 to TRBJ1-5; D is uncertain. Germline lookup yields CDR1 SGHAT and CDR2 FQNNGV. This CDR3 has 13 residues. Trimming removed 3 bases from V and 5 bases from J, with 8 bases in between. The CDR3 protein is CASSFSGDQPQHF. The CDR3, as DNA: TGTGCCAGCAGCTTTTCAGGTGATCAGCCCCAGCATTTT. The whole variable domain, filled in from reference TRBV11-2 and TRBJ1-5, reads EAGVAQSPRYKIIEKRQSVAFWCNPISGHATLYWYQQILGQGPKLLIQFQNNGVVDDSQLPKDRFSAERLKGVDSTLKIQPAKLEDSAVYLCASSFSGDQPQHFGDGTRLSIL.

This clone has only a few counts. The chain joins TRBV28 to TRBJ2-7; D possibly corresponds to TRBD2 (6 bases). Germline-derived CDR1 and CDR2 are MDHEN and SYDVKM. The CDR3 totals 16 residues. V lost 6 bases and J 0 bases, leaving 18 bases between the germline ends. The DNA for the CDR3 is TGTGCCAGCAGGGAGTTATCGGGGGAACCCTCCTACGAGCAGTACTTC. This gives the protein CASRELSGEPSYEQYF.

V usage is TRBV28 and J usage is TRBJ2-2; TRBD1 matches 8 bases. The CDR3 consists of 16 residues. J was trimmed by 2 bases and V by 6 bases; bases with no gene match: 8. Looked up from germline, CDR1 is MDHEN and CDR2 is SYDVKM. The CDR3 sequence: CASRAPGQGNTGELFF. DNA of the CDR3: TGTGCCAGCAGAGCACCCGGACAGGGTAACACCGGGGAGCTGTTTTTT.

This clone was observed a single time. The chain recombines TRBV6-6 with TRBJ1-2; 9 nucleotides align to TRBD1. CDR3 size: 15 residues. The ends lost 6 bases at V and 4 bases at J; junction bases unmatched: 9. Germline V gives CDR1 MNHNY, CDR2 SVGAGI (reference sequence). This chain's CDR3 is CASSPGTGSIYGYTF. CDR3 nucleotide sequence: TGTGCCAGCAGCCCCGGGACAGGGAGTATCTATGGCTACACCTTC.

J is TRBJ1-5 and V is TRBV5-1; D is unresolved. The CDR3 contains 12 residues. Trimming cost V 0 bases and J 6 bases, with 4 bases left between them. Germline assignment: CDR1 SGHRS and CDR2 YFSETQ. CDR3 sequence (DNA): TGCGCCAGCAGCTTGGGGAGTCAGCCCCAGCATTTT. This translates into CASSLGSQPQHF.

The J gene is TRBJ1-3, the V gene TRBV6-1; TRBD1 aligns across 7 bases. The CDR3 spans 15 residues. V lost 7 bases and J lost 0; bases outside the gene matches: 6. Germline V gene sequence: CDR1 MNHNS, CDR2 SASEGT. The CDR3 nucleotides are TGTGCCAGCACGGACAGGCCCTTCTCTGGAAACACCATATATTTT. Translation gives CASTDRPFSGNTIYF.

V and J are TRBV5-4 and TRBJ1-1; D call uncertain. Germline V gene lookup returns CDR1 SGHNT and CDR2 YYREEE (reference sequence). The CDR3 consists of 13 residues. V lost 0 bases, J lost 4 bases, and 7 bases lay in between. Here the CDR3 DNA reads TGTGCCAGCAGCTTGGAATACAGCACTGAAGCTTTCTTT. Its translation is CASSLEYSTEAFF.

The chain couples TRBV28 to TRBJ2-7; unclear D gene. This CDR3 is built from 11 residues. Trimming left V 5 bases short and J 3 bases short, with 5 bases between. From germline, CDR1 is MDHEN and CDR2 SYDVKM. CDR3: CASSPYYEQYF. CDR3 nucleotides: TGTGCCAGCAGTCCCTACTACGAGCAGTACTTC.

The chain carries TRBV19 and TRBJ1-5, with D perhaps matching TRBD1 (5 bases). The CDR3 spans 18 residues. V was trimmed by 7 bases and J by 7 bases, leaving 29 bases between them. The germline CDR1 and CDR2 sequences are LNHDA and SQIVND (reference sequence). Here the CDR3 reads CASTLYAGQGLVRQPQHF. CDR3 DNA: TGTGCCAGTACTCTATACGCCGGGCAGGGTCTGGTAAGGCAGCCCCAGCATTTT.

The J gene is TRBJ1-4, the V gene TRBV7-2, with D unresolved. V was clipped by 6 bases and J by 5 bases, with 16 bases between them. The germline V gene encodes CDR1 SGHTA and CDR2 FQGNSA. This CDR3 spans 15 amino acids. CDR3 loop: CASSLVEGWNEKLFF. In DNA, the CDR3 is TGTGCCAGCAGTCTAGTTGAGGGATGGAATGAAAAACTGTTTTTT.

V and J are TRBV28 and TRBJ2-2, with 7 bases that match TRBD1. This CDR3 contains 15 residues. V lost 6 bases to trimming and J lost 0 bases; unmatched junction nucleotides: 4. Germline V gives CDR1 MDHEN, CDR2 SYDVKM. The CDR3 bases are TGTGCCAGCAGGCCGGGGACAGCGAACACCGGGGAGCTGTTTTTT. It specifies CASRPGTANTGELFF.

This clone was seen just once. This chain connects TRBV5-4 to TRBJ1-1, with 8 positions matching TRBD1. J was trimmed by 6 bases and V by 0 bases; bases with no gene match: 7. Germline V gives CDR1 SGHNT, CDR2 YYREEE (reference sequence). The CDR3 is made up of 15 amino acids. CDR3 amino acids: CASSLAGTGVPEAFF. Here the CDR3 DNA reads TGTGCCAGCAGCTTGGCCGGGACAGGAGTCCCTGAAGCTTTCTTT.

The V and J genes are TRBV15 and TRBJ2-2; a possible D gene is TRBD1 (6 bases). This CDR3 region has 13 residues. The ends were cut back, 5 bases at V and 4 bases at J, with 8 bases in the middle. Germline CDR1 and CDR2: LNHNV and YYDKDF (reference sequence). CDR3 in amino acids: CATSGQFTGELFF. For the CDR3, the DNA is TGTGCCACCAGCGGACAGTTCACCGGGGAGCTGTTTTTT. Based on the CDR3 plus reference TRBV15 and TRBJ2-2, the full variable domain is DAMVIQNPRYQVTQFGKPVTLSCSQTLNHNVMYWYQQKSSQAPKLLFHYYDKDFNNEADTPDNFQSRRPNTSFCFLDIRSPGLGDTAMYLCATSGQFTGELFFGEGSRLTVL.

The chain has TRBV7-3 and TRBJ2-6; 9 bases fit TRBD1. With V trimmed by 1 base and J by 1 base, 14 bases remained unmatched. CDR1 is SGHTA and CDR2 is FQGTGA in the germline V gene. The CDR3 is 21 amino acids. The chain's CDR3 is CASSLSPLSGTGSSGANVLTF. The CDR3 DNA reads TGTGCCAGCAGCTTAAGTCCTTTGTCCGGGACAGGGTCTTCTGGGGCCAACGTCCTGACTTTC. Drawing the rest from reference TRBV7-3 and TRBJ2-6, the complete variable domain is GAGVSQTPSNKVTEKGKYVELRCDPISGHTALYWYRQSLGQGPEFLIYFQGTGAADDSGLPNDRFFAVRPEGSVSTLKIQRTERGDSAVYLCASSLSPLSGTGSSGANVLTFGAGSRLTVL.

V usage is TRBV27 and J usage is TRBJ2-1; 9 nucleotides line up with TRBD2. The length of the CDR3 is 15 residues. V lost 2 bases to trimming and J lost 7 bases; unmatched junction nucleotides: 6. Germline CDR1 and CDR2: MNHEY and SMNVEV (reference sequence). This chain's CDR3 is CASSLTSGSLNEQFF. CDR3 coding DNA: TGTGCCAGCAGTTTAACTAGCGGGTCTCTTAATGAGCAGTTCTTC.

V usage is TRBV2 and J usage is TRBJ2-5; the match to TRBD2 covers 7 bases. CDR1 and CDR2 from the germline V gene are SNHLY and FYNNEI. The CDR3 has 16 amino acids. Germline trimming cut 7 bases from V and 1 base from J; bases unmatched to any gene: 12. The CDR3 sequence is CASTPKLAQFQETQYF. CDR3 coding DNA: TGTGCCAGCACCCCCAAACTAGCGCAGTTCCAAGAGACCCAGTACTTC.

V and J are TRBV7-8 and TRBJ1-5; no definite D call. CDR3 length: 15 amino acids. Germline V gene lookup returns CDR1 SGHVS and CDR2 FQNEAQ. The V end lost 1 base, the J end lost 6 bases, and 13 bases lay between the germline ends. DNA of the CDR3: TGTGCCAGCAGCTTAGAGGGCGGGGATAGTCAGCCCCAGCATTTT. Translation gives CASSLEGGDSQPQHF.

The DNA of the CDR3 is TGTGCCTGGACCCGCCCCTGGACAGGGTTTGAGGCTAACTATGGCTACACCTTC. This codes for CAWTRPWTGFEANYGYTF. This chain connects TRBV30 to TRBJ1-2; the match to TRBD1 covers 8 bases. There are 18 residues in the CDR3. Trimming took 4 bases from V and 0 from J; bases not matched to a gene: 16. Germline CDR1 is GTSNPN and CDR2 is SVGIG (reference sequence). Filled out from reference TRBV30 and TRBJ1-2, the complete variable domain reads SQTIHQWPATLVQPVGSPLSLECTVEGTSNPNLYWYRQAAGRGLQLLFYSVGIGQISSEVPQNLSASRPQDRQFILSSKKLLLSDSGFYLCAWTRPWTGFEANYGYTFGSGTRLTVV.

The CDR3 DNA follows: TGTGCCAGCAGCAGGGACAGGGTGGCCTACGAGCAGTACTTC. This encodes CASSRDRVAYEQYF. J is TRBJ2-7 and V is TRBV5-6; 9 nucleotides align to TRBD1. Trimming removed 4 bases from V and 2 bases from J; junction bases left unmatched: 4. Germline V gene lookup returns CDR1 SGHDT and CDR2 YYEEEE. The CDR3 is 14 amino acids. The variable domain in full, with the rest retrieved from reference TRBV5-6 and TRBJ2-7, is DAGVTQSPTHLIKTRGQQVTLRCSPKSGHDTVSWYQQALGQGPQFIFQYYEEEERQRGNFPDRFSGHQFPNYSSELNVNALLLGDSALYLCASSRDRVAYEQYFGPGTRLTVT.

The gene calls are TRBV29-1 and TRBJ2-7; 8 bases fit TRBD1. CDR1 and CDR2 from the germline V gene are SQVTM and ANQGSEA. Trimming at V came to 5 bases and at J to 2 bases, leaving 17 bases not matched to a gene. The CDR3 runs to 17 residues. The CDR3 DNA reads as TGCAGCGTTCAAGCTCCTAAACCCCGGGACAGGACCTACGAGCAGTACTTC. It codes for CSVQAPKPRDRTYEQYF.